What follows are 28 T cell receptor beta chains derived from one specimen sequenced in a study of T cell changes during pregnancy in multiple sclerosis. Clones were sequenced by immunoSEQ multiplex PCR, and TCRdb holds only the in-frame ones, with some missing. The profile shows tens of thousands of clones, 90% to 95% of them singletons. The sequences come from CD8+ T cells from peripheral blood mononuclear cells, collected after pregnancy. Source of these receptors: a female donor with multiple sclerosis, enrolled in a pregnancy study.

This chain uses TRBV27 with TRBJ2-1; 11 bases line up with TRBD2. This CDR3 region has 15 residues. Germline-derived CDR1 and CDR2 are MNHEY and SMNVEV (reference sequence). Trimming removed 2 bases from V and 8 bases from J; junction bases left unmatched: 5. CDR3 sequence: CASSLLAGGLDEQFF. Written as DNA, the CDR3 is TGTGCCAGCAGTTTACTAGCGGGAGGTTTGGATGAGCAGTTCTTC.

The chain combines TRBV9 with TRBJ2-1, with a tentative D call TRBD1 (6 bases). Trimming pared 0 bases from V and 5 bases from J, leaving 6 bases between. The CDR3 covers 13 residues. Germline V lookup: CDR1 SGDLS, CDR2 YYNGEE. The CDR3 is CASSVDRDNEQFF. CDR3 coding DNA: TGTGCCAGCAGCGTAGACAGGGACAATGAGCAGTTCTTC.

This clone has just one count. This rearrangement joins TRBV12-5 to TRBJ1-3; 7 bases are a match to TRBD1. The length of the CDR3 is 17 residues. The V and J ends lost 1 base and 0 bases, in that order; junction bases with no gene match: 6. From germline, CDR1 is LGHNT and CDR2 FRNRAP. The DNA for the CDR3 is TGTGCTAGTGGTTTGGGGGACAGAAGAAGCTCTGGAAACACCATATATTTT. Protein product: CASGLGDRRSSGNTIYF.

This clone was counted a single time. This sequence joins TRBV9 and TRBJ1-1, with D unclear. The germline V gene has CDR1 SGDLS and CDR2 YYNGEE. The CDR3 covers 13 residues. V lost 4 bases to trimming and J lost 4 bases, with 11 bases between them. This CDR3 is CASSPSSSTEAFF. CDR3 coding DNA: TGTGCCAGCAGCCCGTCTAGTAGCACTGAAGCTTTCTTT.

This clone has more than one count but fewer than ten. V usage is TRBV5-4 and J usage is TRBJ1-1; no clear D. CDR3 length: 13 residues. Germline loops: CDR1 SGHNT, CDR2 YYREEE (reference sequence). Between the trimmed V and J ends, which lost 4 bases and 0 bases, there was a span of 7 bases. CDR3 amino acids: CASSPRMNTEAFF. The DNA for the CDR3 is TGTGCCAGCAGCCCCCGTATGAACACTGAAGCTTTCTTT.

This sequence joins TRBV5-6 and TRBJ1-2; D gene unclear. The CDR3 totals 15 residues. The V gene's germline CDR1 is SGHDT and CDR2 YYEEEE. Trimming removed 0 bases from V and 2 bases from J, with 11 bases in between. For the CDR3, the DNA is TGTGCCAGCAGCTTGGAAATGACACTGAACTATGGCTACACCTTC. It yields the protein CASSLEMTLNYGYTF.

The chain carries TRBV4-2 and TRBJ1-4; D remains ambiguous. Trimming removed 0 bases from V and 2 bases from J, with 10 bases in between. This CDR3 has 16 residues. CDR1 is LGHNA and CDR2 is YNFKEQ in the germline V gene. CDR3 bases: TGTGCCAGCAGCCAAGACCCCGGGAATACTAATGAAAAACTGTTTTTT. Its protein product is CASSQDPGNTNEKLFF.

This clone appeared once. The chain recombines TRBV5-1 with TRBJ2-1; TRBD2 matches 8 bases. Per germline, CDR1 SGHRS and CDR2 YFSETQ. Unmatched junction bases numbered 7, after V lost 1 base and J lost 7 bases. This CDR3 region has 15 residues. CDR3 region: CASSLPGGPGNEQFF. The CDR3 DNA sequence: TGCGCCAGCAGCTTGCCGGGAGGGCCCGGGAATGAGCAGTTCTTC.

V is TRBV6-1 and J is TRBJ2-7; D is uncertain. This CDR3 has 13 residues. Germline CDR1 is MNHNS and CDR2 is SASEGT. The germline V and J ends were trimmed by 1 base and 1 base, with 5 bases remaining between them. This chain's CDR3 is CASSEDWSYEQYF. The DNA of the CDR3 is TGTGCCAGCAGTGAAGACTGGTCCTACGAGCAGTACTTC.

J is TRBJ1-5 and V is TRBV2, with D perhaps TRBD1 (6 bases). In germline, CDR1 is SNHLY, CDR2 FYNNEI. Trimming took off 6 bases at V and 2 bases at J, with 23 bases between the two ends. The CDR3 consists of 18 residues. The CDR3 DNA is TGTGCCAGCAGGGGGGCCTCTGGTGGGGAACGGGGCAATCAGCCCCAGCATTTT. It encodes CASRGASGGERGNQPQHF.

The rearrangement links TRBV29-1 to TRBJ2-7, with 8 bases identical to TRBD2. The germline V gene encodes CDR1 SQVTM and CDR2 ANQGSEA. The CDR3 consists of 12 residues. J lost 4 bases, V lost 5 bases, and 4 bases had no gene match. The CDR3: CSVLTSGYEQYF. The CDR3 DNA sequence: TGCAGCGTTCTTACTAGCGGATACGAGCAGTACTTC.

This chain connects TRBV9 to TRBJ2-2; TRBD2 matches at 9 bases. With 0 bases clipped from V and 3 bases from J, the junction kept 0 bases outside the gene matches. The germline CDR1 and CDR2 sequences are SGDLS and YYNGEE. This CDR3 comprises 15 residues. CDR3 amino acids: CASSVVAGDTGELFF. CDR3 sequence (DNA): TGTGCCAGCAGCGTAGTAGCGGGAGACACCGGGGAGCTGTTTTTT.

The rearrangement uses TRBV6-1 and TRBJ1-5, with 7 bases fitting TRBD1. Germline V gene data show CDR1 as MNHNS and CDR2 as SASEGT. With 1 base clipped from V and 0 bases from J, the junction kept 6 bases outside the gene matches. The CDR3 is 17 residues long. The DNA of the CDR3 is TGTGCCAGCAGTGAAGGAGACAGGGCGTATAGCAATCAGCCCCAGCATTTT. As protein: CASSEGDRAYSNQPQHF.

DNA for the CDR3: TGTGCCAGCAGCGGGTGGGTGGTAGCGGGCTCCTACAATGAGCAGTTCTTC. This codes for CASSGWVVAGSYNEQFF. The V gene is TRBV13, the J gene TRBJ2-1; 7 bases align to TRBD2. The ends lost 5 bases at V and 0 bases at J; junction bases unmatched: 10. The CDR3 has 17 amino acids. Germline-derived CDR1 and CDR2 are PRHDT and FYEKMQ (reference sequence).

The genes are TRBV6-1 and TRBJ2-3; 11 nucleotides align to TRBD2. Germline lookup yields CDR1 MNHNS and CDR2 SASEGT. Trimming removed 11 bases from V and 4 bases from J; junction bases left unmatched: 11. CDR3 size: 15 residues. The chain's CDR3 is CAARTSGWGADTQYF. The CDR3 nucleotides read TGTGCCGCAAGGACTAGCGGGTGGGGGGCAGATACGCAGTATTTT.

J is TRBJ1-1 and V is TRBV19, with unresolved D. Looked up from germline, CDR1 is LNHDA and CDR2 is SQIVND (reference sequence). V gave up 6 bases and J gave up 0 bases, with 8 bases separating them. The CDR3 extends over 13 amino acids. CDR3 coding DNA: TGTGCCAGTAGCTTGAGTCTGAACACTGAAGCTTTCTTT. This encodes CASSLSLNTEAFF. Based on the CDR3 plus reference TRBV19 and TRBJ1-1, the full variable domain is DGGITQSPKYLFRKEGQNVTLSCEQNLNHDAMYWYRQDPGQGLRLIYYSQIVNDFQKGDIAEGYSVSREKKESFPLTVTSAQKNPTAFYLCASSLSLNTEAFFGQGTRLTVV.

The gene calls are TRBV28 and TRBJ2-7; no definite D call. The CDR3 loop spans 13 amino acids. Between the trimmed V and J ends, which lost 3 bases and 7 bases, there was a span of 13 bases. CDR1 is MDHEN, CDR2 SYDVKM, per germline. This CDR3 reads CASSFTWLGEQYF. The CDR3 region has the DNA TGTGCCAGCAGTTTTACTTGGCTCGGGGAGCAGTACTTC. The variable domain in full, with the rest retrieved from reference TRBV28 and TRBJ2-7, is DVKVTQSSRYLVKRTGEKVFLECVQDMDHENMFWYRQDPGLGLRLIYFSYDVKMKEKGDIPEGYSVSREKKERFSLILESASTNQTSMYLCASSFTWLGEQYFGPGTRLTVT.

The chain links TRBV28 to TRBJ1-5, with a possible D match to TRBD1 (5 bases). This CDR3 has 14 residues. V shed 6 bases and J shed 1 base, with 10 bases lying between them. Germline-derived CDR1 and CDR2 are MDHEN and SYDVKM. The CDR3 region is CASSQTGSNQPQHF. CDR3 coding DNA: TGTGCCAGCAGCCAAACAGGAAGCAATCAGCCCCAGCATTTT.

The V and J genes are TRBV27 and TRBJ2-2, with TRBD2 matching over 7 bases. J lost 13 bases, V lost 5 bases, and 16 bases had no gene match. The CDR3 contains 15 residues. CDR1 and CDR2 from the germline V gene are MNHEY and SMNVEV (reference sequence). The CDR3 DNA reads TGTGCCAGCAGTCAGGATTTACCCTCGGGGAGGGGGCTGTTTTTT. Its translation: CASSQDLPSGRGLFF.

V gene TRBV4-1 combines with J gene TRBJ1-2; D unclear. Germline CDR1 and CDR2: MGHRA and YSYEKL. V lost 2 bases, J lost 7 bases, and 11 bases lay in between. CDR3 size: 13 residues. CDR3 DNA: TGCGCCAGCAGCCAAATCAACGGTCTTGGCTACACCTTC. It specifies CASSQINGLGYTF.

As DNA, the CDR3 is TGTGCCAGTAGTGCCACCGGGACAGTGTATAGCAATCAGCCCCAGCATTTT. This sequence encodes CASSATGTVYSNQPQHF. The chain recombines TRBV19 with TRBJ1-5, with 7 bases that match TRBD1. The V and J ends lost 5 bases and 0 bases, in that order; junction bases with no gene match: 10. CDR1 is LNHDA, CDR2 SQIVND, per germline (reference sequence). The CDR3 is 17 amino acids.

V gene TRBV5-1 combines with J gene TRBJ1-2, with 9 bases lining up with TRBD1. Losses at the gene ends were 4 bases for V and 3 bases for J; bases not matched to a gene: 4. The CDR3 extends over 14 amino acids. Germline CDR1 is SGHRS and CDR2 is YFSETQ. The CDR3 sequence: CASSGGQGDYGYTF. The CDR3, as DNA: TGCGCCAGCAGCGGGGGACAGGGCGACTATGGCTACACCTTC.

The CDR3 DNA sequence: TGTGCCAGCGATAACAGGGTGTCAGATACGCAGTATTTT. Protein product: CASDNRVSDTQYF. This rearrangement joins TRBV6-1 to TRBJ2-3; tentative D call: TRBD1 (6 bases). CDR1 is MNHNS, CDR2 SASEGT, per germline. V lost 8 bases and J lost 4, with 13 bases in between. This CDR3 region has 13 residues.

The gene calls are TRBV5-1 and TRBJ2-1, with 8 nucleotides matching TRBD1. V lost 1 base and J lost 4; bases outside the gene matches: 4. This CDR3 has 15 residues. CDR1 SGHRS and CDR2 YFSETQ come from the germline V gene. The CDR3 DNA follows: TGCGCCAGCAGCTTGAACAGGGGGTTTTACAATGAGCAGTTCTTC. It encodes CASSLNRGFYNEQFF.

This sequence joins TRBV13 and TRBJ1-1; D ambiguous. Germline assignment: CDR1 PRHDT and CDR2 FYEKMQ (reference sequence). The V and J ends lost 7 bases and 4 bases respectively, with 31 bases between them. The CDR3 spans 19 residues. The CDR3 DNA reads TGTGCCAGCAAGCTTAGAACTTCGGCGGCGGAGCGGGGTCGCACTGAAGCTTTCTTT. It codes for CASKLRTSAAERGRTEAFF. Drawing the rest from reference TRBV13 and TRBJ1-1, the complete variable domain is AAGVIQSPRHLIKEKRETATLKCYPIPRHDTVYWYQQGPGQDPQFLISFYEKMQSDKGSIPDRFSAQQFSDYHSELNMSSLELGDSALYFCASKLRTSAAERGRTEAFFGQGTRLTVV.

The chain links TRBV9 to TRBJ2-1; D possibly corresponds to TRBD1 (6 bases). The CDR3 runs 15 residues. Germline V CDR1 and CDR2: SGDLS, YYNGEE. The ends were cut back, 0 bases at V and 8 bases at J, with 15 bases in the middle. The CDR3 reads CASSVGGHSVDEQFF. In DNA form, the CDR3 reads TGTGCCAGCAGCGTAGGGGGACACAGCGTCGATGAGCAGTTCTTC.

The chain is built from TRBV5-1 and TRBJ2-7; D unclear. This CDR3 has 14 residues. Germline V CDR1 and CDR2: SGHRS, YFSETQ. The V end lost 0 bases, the J end lost 1 base, and 8 bases lay between the germline ends. The CDR3 region is CASSLAPHSYEQYF. In nucleotides, the CDR3 is TGCGCCAGCAGCTTGGCCCCCCATTCCTACGAGCAGTACTTC. The full variable domain, with the rest looked up from reference TRBV5-1 and TRBJ2-7, is KAGVTQTPRYLIKTRGQQVTLSCSPISGHRSVSWYQQTPGQGLQFLFEYFSETQRNKGNFPGRFSGRQFSNSRSEMNVSTLELGDSALYLCASSLAPHSYEQYFGPGTRLTVT.

The CDR3 DNA sequence: TGTGCCAGCAGAGAACAGGGGGCGGGGGGGGCCAACGTCCTGACTTTC. Protein sequence: CASREQGAGGANVLTF. The V and J genes are TRBV28 and TRBJ2-6; 9 bases line up with TRBD1. J lost 4 bases, V lost 6 bases, and 7 bases had no gene match. This CDR3 region has 16 residues. The germline CDR1 and CDR2 sequences are MDHEN and SYDVKM.